This TCR beta chain was sequenced in a study of cytomegalovirus exposure and HLA in healthy donors. This clone was seen a single time. Antigen: not known. Study-wide findings and caveats: TCR beta V- and J-gene trimming was later associated with a missense DCLRE1C variant. HLA restriction was apparent for most CMV-associated TCR beta chains in a later analysis. Some V segments (TRBV6-2 and TRBV6-3 among them) were excluded as indistinguishable.

The CDR3 totals 15 residues. CDR1 and CDR2 from the germline V gene are SGHTA and FQGNSA. Losses at the gene ends were 4 bases for V and 2 bases for J; bases not matched to a gene: 7. Primers included in the PCR were 60 Vbeta and 13 Jbeta primers. This table comes from immunoSEQ multiplex PCR, and its TCRdb copy is limited to in-frame clones, with some not included. Of some 140,000 clones listed, 75% to 85% are singletons. Specimen: PBMCs. This chain joins TRBV7-2 and TRBJ2-5; 7 nucleotides agree with TRBD1. The source is a woman aged 40 to 50 in good health and CMV-seronegative. The CDR3 spells CASSSHRGGQETQYF. The CDR3 DNA sequence: TGTGCCAGCAGCTCCCACAGGGGCGGGCAAGAGACCCAGTACTTC.